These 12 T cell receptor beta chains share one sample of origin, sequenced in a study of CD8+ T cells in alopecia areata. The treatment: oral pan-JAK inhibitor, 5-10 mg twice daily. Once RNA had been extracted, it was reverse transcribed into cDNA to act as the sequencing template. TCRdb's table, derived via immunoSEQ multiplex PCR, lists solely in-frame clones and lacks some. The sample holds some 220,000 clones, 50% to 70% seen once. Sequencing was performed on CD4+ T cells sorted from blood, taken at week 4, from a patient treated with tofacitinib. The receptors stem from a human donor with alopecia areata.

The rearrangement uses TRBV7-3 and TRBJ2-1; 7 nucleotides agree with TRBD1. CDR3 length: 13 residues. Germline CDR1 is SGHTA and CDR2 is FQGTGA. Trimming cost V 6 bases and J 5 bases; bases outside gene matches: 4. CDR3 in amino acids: CASRSGQDNEQFF. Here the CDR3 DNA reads TGTGCCAGCAGATCCGGACAGGACAATGAGCAGTTCTTC.

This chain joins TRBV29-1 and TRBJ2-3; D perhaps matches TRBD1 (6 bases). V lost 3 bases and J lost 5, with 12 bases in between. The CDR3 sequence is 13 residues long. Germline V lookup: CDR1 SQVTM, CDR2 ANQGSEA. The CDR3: CSVEGQMGDTQYF. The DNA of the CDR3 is TGCAGCGTTGAGGGACAAATGGGAGATACGCAGTATTTT.

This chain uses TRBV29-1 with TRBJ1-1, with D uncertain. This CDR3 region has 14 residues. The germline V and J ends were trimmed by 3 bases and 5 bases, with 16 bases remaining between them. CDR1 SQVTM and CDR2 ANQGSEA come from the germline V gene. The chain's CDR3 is CSVEGLQSLTEAFF. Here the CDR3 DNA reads TGCAGCGTTGAGGGGTTACAGTCCCTTACTGAAGCTTTCTTT. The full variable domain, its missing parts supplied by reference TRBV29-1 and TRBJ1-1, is SAVISQKPSRDICQRGTSLTIQCQVDSQVTMMFWYRQQPGQSLTLIATANQGSEATYESGFVIDKFPISRPNLTFSTLTVSNMSPEDSSIYLCSVEGLQSLTEAFFGQGTRLTVV.

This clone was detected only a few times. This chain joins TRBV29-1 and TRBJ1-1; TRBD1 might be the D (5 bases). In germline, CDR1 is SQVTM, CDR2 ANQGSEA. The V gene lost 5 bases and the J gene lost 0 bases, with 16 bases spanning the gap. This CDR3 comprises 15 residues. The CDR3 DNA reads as TGCAGCGTTCAAGCCCAACTGGACATGAACACTGAAGCTTTCTTT. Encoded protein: CSVQAQLDMNTEAFF.

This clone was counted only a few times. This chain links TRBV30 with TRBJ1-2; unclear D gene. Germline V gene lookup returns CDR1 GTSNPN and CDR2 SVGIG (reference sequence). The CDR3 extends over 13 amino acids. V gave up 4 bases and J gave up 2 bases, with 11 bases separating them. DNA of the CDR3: TGTGCCTGGATCGAACAGAGCAACTATGGCTACACCTTC. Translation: CAWIEQSNYGYTF.

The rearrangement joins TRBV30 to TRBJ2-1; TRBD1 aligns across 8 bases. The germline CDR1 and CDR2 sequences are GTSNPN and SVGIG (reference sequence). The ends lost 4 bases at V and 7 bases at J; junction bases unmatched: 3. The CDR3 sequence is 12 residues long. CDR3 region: CAWTRDRNEQFF. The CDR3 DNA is TGTGCCTGGACCCGGGACAGGAATGAGCAGTTCTTC.

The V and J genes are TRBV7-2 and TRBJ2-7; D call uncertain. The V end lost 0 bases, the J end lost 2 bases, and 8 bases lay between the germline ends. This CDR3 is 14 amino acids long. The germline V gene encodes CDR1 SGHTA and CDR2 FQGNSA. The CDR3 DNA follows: TGTGCCAGCAGCTTAGCGTGGCCGCCCTACGAGCAGTACTTC. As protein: CASSLAWPPYEQYF.

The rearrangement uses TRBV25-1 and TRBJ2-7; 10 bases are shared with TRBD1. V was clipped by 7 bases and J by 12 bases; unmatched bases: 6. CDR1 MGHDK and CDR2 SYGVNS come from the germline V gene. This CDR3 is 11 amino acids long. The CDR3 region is CASTGTGVLYF. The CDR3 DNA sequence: TGTGCCAGCACCGGGACAGGGGTTTTGTACTTC.

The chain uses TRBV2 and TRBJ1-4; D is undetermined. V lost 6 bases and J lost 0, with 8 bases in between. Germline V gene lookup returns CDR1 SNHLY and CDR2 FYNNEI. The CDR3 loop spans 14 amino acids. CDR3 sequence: CASRNRATNEKLFF. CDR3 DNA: TGTGCCAGCAGGAACAGAGCAACTAATGAAAAACTGTTTTTT.

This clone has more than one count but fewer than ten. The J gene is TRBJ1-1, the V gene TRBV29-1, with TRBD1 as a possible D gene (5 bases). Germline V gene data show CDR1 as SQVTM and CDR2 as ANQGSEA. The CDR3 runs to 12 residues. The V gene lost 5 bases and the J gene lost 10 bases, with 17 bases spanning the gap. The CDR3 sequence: CSVLIGDFRAFF. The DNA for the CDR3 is TGCAGCGTTCTAATAGGGGACTTCCGAGCTTTCTTT.

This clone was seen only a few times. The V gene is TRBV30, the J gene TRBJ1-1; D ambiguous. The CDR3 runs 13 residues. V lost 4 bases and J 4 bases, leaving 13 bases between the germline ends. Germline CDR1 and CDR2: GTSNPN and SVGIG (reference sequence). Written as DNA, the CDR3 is TGTGCCTGGACGACCCTACCGGGCACTGAAGCTTTCTTT. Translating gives CAWTTLPGTEAFF. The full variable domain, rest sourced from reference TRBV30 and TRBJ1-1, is SQTIHQWPATLVQPVGSPLSLECTVEGTSNPNLYWYRQAAGRGLQLLFYSVGIGQISSEVPQNLSASRPQDRQFILSSKKLLLSDSGFYLCAWTTLPGTEAFFGQGTRLTVV.

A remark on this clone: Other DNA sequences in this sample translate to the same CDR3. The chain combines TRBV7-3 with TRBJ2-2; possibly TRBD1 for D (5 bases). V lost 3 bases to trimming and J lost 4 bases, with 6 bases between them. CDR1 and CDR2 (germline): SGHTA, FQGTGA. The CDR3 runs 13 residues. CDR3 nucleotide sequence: TGTGCCAGCAGCTTTCAGGGCACCGGGGAGCTGTTTTTT. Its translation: CASSFQGTGELFF.